This T cell receptor beta chain was sequenced for a study of blood T cell repertoires in COVID-19. Sequencing was performed with immunoSEQ multiplex PCR; in TCRdb, only in-frame clones are kept and a portion is missing. Of about 370,000 clones listed, approximately 88% are singletons. CDR3 length equals 15 residues. The junction had 6 bases not matched to a gene; V was cut back by 1 base and J by 3 bases. CDR1 is SGHTA and CDR2 is FQGNSA in the germline V gene. The TCR originated in a woman younger than 45 with COVID-19, enrolled during active disease. The chain employs TRBV7-2 and TRBJ2-7; 7 nucleotides agree with TRBD2. The sample taken for sequencing was peripheral blood. In nucleotides, the CDR3 is TGTGCCAGCAGCTTAGGTCACAGCGGGGACTACGAGCAGTACTTC. This sequence encodes CASSLGHSGDYEQYF. The whole variable domain, remainder taken from reference TRBV7-2 and TRBJ2-7, is GAGVSQSPSNKVTEKGKDVELRCDPISGHTALYWYRQSLGQGLEFLIYFQGNSAPDKSGLPSDRFSAERTGGSVSTLTIQRTQQEDSAVYLCASSLGHSGDYEQYFGPGTRLTVT.